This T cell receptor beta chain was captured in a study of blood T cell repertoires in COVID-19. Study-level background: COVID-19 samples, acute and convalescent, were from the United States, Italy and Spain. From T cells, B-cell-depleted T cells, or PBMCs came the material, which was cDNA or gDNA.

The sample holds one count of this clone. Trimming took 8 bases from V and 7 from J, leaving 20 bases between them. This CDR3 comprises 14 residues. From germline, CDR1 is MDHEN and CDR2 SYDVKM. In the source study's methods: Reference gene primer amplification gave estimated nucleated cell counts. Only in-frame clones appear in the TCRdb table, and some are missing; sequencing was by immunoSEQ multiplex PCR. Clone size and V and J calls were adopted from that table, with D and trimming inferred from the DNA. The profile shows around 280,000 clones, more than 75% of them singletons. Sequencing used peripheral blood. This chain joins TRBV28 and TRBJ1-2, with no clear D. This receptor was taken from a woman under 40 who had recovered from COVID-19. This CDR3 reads CASQTPSGPIGYTF. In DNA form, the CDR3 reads TGTGCCAGCCAGACTCCTTCTGGCCCGATTGGCTACACCTTC.